What follows are 5 T cell receptor beta chains derived from one specimen sequenced in a study of blood T cell repertoires in COVID-19. TCRdb keeps only in-frame clones here, not all; method: immunoSEQ multiplex PCR. The sample has under 200,000 clones, roughly 78% seen once. The sequenced sample consisted of peripheral blood. Receptors originate from a man in his sixties or seventies with active or convalescent COVID-19.

The chain joins TRBV5-1 to TRBJ2-5; D remains unclear. The germline CDR1 and CDR2 sequences are SGHRS and YFSETQ. This CDR3 has 13 residues. The V and J ends lost 2 bases and 3 bases respectively, with 8 bases between them. CDR3 amino acids: CASSFQAEETQYF. CDR3 DNA sequence: TGCGCCAGCAGCTTTCAGGCCGAAGAGACCCAGTACTTC. The full variable domain, its missing parts supplied by reference TRBV5-1 and TRBJ2-5, is KAGVTQTPRYLIKTRGQQVTLSCSPISGHRSVSWYQQTPGQGLQFLFEYFSETQRNKGNFPGRFSGRQFSNSRSEMNVSTLELGDSALYLCASSFQAEETQYFGPGTRLLVL.

The genes are TRBV7-8 and TRBJ2-3; 8 nucleotides match TRBD2. The CDR3 contains 16 residues. Germline V gene data show CDR1 as SGHVS and CDR2 as FQNEAQ. V lost 2 bases and J lost 2; bases outside the gene matches: 6. CDR3 amino acids: CASSLSGGESTDTQYF. The CDR3 bases are TGTGCCAGCAGCTTATCCGGGGGGGAGTCCACAGATACGCAGTATTTT.

This chain joins TRBV2 and TRBJ1-2, with 8 bases lining up with TRBD1. The CDR3 loop spans 13 amino acids. Germline V gene data show CDR1 as SNHLY and CDR2 as FYNNEI. The junction had 3 bases not matched to a gene; V was cut back by 5 bases and J by 4 bases. The CDR3: CASSFTGGYGYTF. The CDR3 region has the DNA TGTGCCAGCAGTTTCACAGGGGGCTATGGCTACACCTTC.

The V call is TRBV9, the J call TRBJ2-3; D is unclear. The germline V gene encodes CDR1 SGDLS and CDR2 YYNGEE. V was cut by 0 bases and J by 7 bases, with 6 bases left in between. There are 12 residues in the CDR3. CDR3 nucleotide sequence: TGTGCCAGCAGCGTAGATTTAAATACGCAGTATTTT. Translated, it gives CASSVDLNTQYF.

The chain has TRBV10-3 and TRBJ1-5; no firm D call. V lost 11 bases and J 4 bases, leaving 12 bases between the germline ends. The CDR3 spans 12 residues. Germline CDR1 reads ENHRY; CDR2 reads SYGVKD. This chain's CDR3 is CAAGEGNQPQHF. The CDR3 region has the DNA TGTGCCGCGGGTGAGGGAAATCAGCCCCAGCATTTT.